The entry below gives a single T cell receptor (beta chain) sequence along with its context. The antigen is unknown. The sample belongs to a study of CD8 T cells in Susac syndrome. Study-level findings and limits: Acknowledgment was made by the study that its TCR sequencing and HLA analysis involved a relatively small number of individuals.

Sequencing of TCR beta was undertaken in CD8+ and CD4+ T cells derived from blood. The multiple sclerosis controls were treatment-naive patients with relapsing-remitting disease that was stable or active. The CDR3 length is 17 residues. Germline V gene data show CDR1 as SGDLS and CDR2 as YYNGEE. V was shortened by 6 bases and J by 0 bases, with 19 bases between the two germline ends. After extraction with the RNeasy kit, about 0.45 to 1 ug of the RNA was reverse transcribed using random hexamers. A single record per CDR3 protein comes from TCRdb applying MiXCR to the immunoSEQ multiplex PCR reads. The table includes about 280,000 distinct CDR3 sequences, 85% detected once.

The chain links TRBV9 to TRBJ1-3, with D maybe TRBD1 (6 bases). The TCR sequence derives from a human donor with multiple sclerosis. Sequences were obtained from CD8+ T cells from PBMCs. Written as DNA, the CDR3 is TGTGCCAGCACCGGTCGGGACATGGCCCTCTCTGGAAACACCATATATTTT. Amino acids: CASTGRDMALSGNTIYF.